Below, 8 T cell receptor beta chains from the same sample are listed, as sequenced in a study of T-cell memory formation after mild COVID-19. MiXCR, applied by TCRdb to the 5' RACE reads, yields one record per CDR3 protein. The sample has 470,000 or so distinct CDR3 sequences; approximately 19% are singletons. The sequenced material came from PBMCs or a T cell subset sorted from them (not recorded which). The source is a man younger than 35 who had mild COVID-19 (a few samples of this study predate the infection). Cell type and time point are not known.

This clonotype turned up a few times. The J gene is TRBJ1-2, the V gene TRBV5-1; tentatively, D is TRBD1 (5 bases). CDR1 SGHRS and CDR2 YFSETQ come from the germline V gene. V was shortened by 4 bases and J by 0 bases, with 13 bases between the two germline ends. This CDR3 comprises 15 residues. CDR3 amino acids: CASSGGSEPNYGYTF. CDR3 coding DNA: TGCGCCAGCAGCGGGGGGTCGGAGCCTAACTATGGCTACACCTTC.

The CDR3 here is CASSQDIGGGQPQHF. CDR3 DNA: TGTGCCAGCAGCCAAGATATTGGTGGCGGGCAGCCCCAGCATTTT. The chain combines TRBV4-2 with TRBJ1-5, with D uncertain. The V gene lost 0 bases and the J gene lost 7 bases, with 13 bases spanning the gap. The CDR3 is made up of 15 amino acids. Germline CDR1 LGHNA, CDR2 YNFKEQ.

The chain couples TRBV7-2 to TRBJ2-7, with 8 bases fitting TRBD2. The V segment lost 3 bases and the J segment 4 bases; nucleotides outside the gene matches: 11. Looked up from germline, CDR1 is SGHTA and CDR2 is FQGNSA. The CDR3 extends over 16 amino acids. Here the CDR3 reads CASSLGLSGELYEQYF. Here the CDR3 DNA reads TGTGCCAGCAGCTTGGGGCTTAGCGGGGAGCTATACGAGCAGTACTTC.

This clonotype showed up just a few times. The V gene is TRBV18, the J gene TRBJ2-3; 11 bases are shared with TRBD2. Germline V gene lookup returns CDR1 KGHSH and CDR2 LQKENI. This CDR3 is built from 16 residues. The V gene end was trimmed by 3 bases and the J gene end by 5 bases; junction bases not matched to a gene: 7. CDR3 sequence (DNA): TGTGCCAGCTCACCCCCGGGAACTAGCGGGGGAGATACGCAGTATTTT. This encodes CASSPPGTSGGDTQYF.

The rearrangement links TRBV20-1 to TRBJ1-2, with a tentative D call TRBD1 (5 bases). CDR3 size: 13 residues. V lost 3 bases to trimming and J lost 0 bases, with 8 bases between them. Looked up from germline, CDR1 is DFQATT and CDR2 is SNEGSKA (reference sequence). This chain's CDR3 is CSASPGPNYGYTF. CDR3 DNA: TGCAGTGCTAGTCCAGGGCCTAACTATGGCTACACCTTC.

The genes are TRBV9 and TRBJ2-3, with a tentative D call TRBD1 (5 bases). With 0 bases removed from V and 5 bases from J, the gap between germline ends came to 10 bases. Per germline, CDR1 SGDLS and CDR2 YYNGEE. The CDR3 totals 14 residues. Written as DNA, the CDR3 is TGTGCCAGCAGCGTAGTTGACAGCCGAGATACGCAGTATTTT. This gives the protein CASSVVDSRDTQYF.

CDR3 coding DNA: TGTGCCAGCAGCCCCCCGGGACAGGCCCAATATGGCTACACCTTC. Translating it yields CASSPPGQAQYGYTF. The chain uses TRBV6-2 or TRBV6-3 and TRBJ1-2, with TRBD1 identical over 8 bases. Germline assignment: CDR1 MNHEY and CDR2 SVGEGT. The CDR3 length is 15 residues. Trimming took 6 bases from V and 5 from J; bases not matched to a gene: 11.

This chain connects TRBV20-1 to TRBJ1-5, with TRBD1 as a possible D gene (5 bases). V shed 6 bases and J shed 2 bases, with 14 bases lying between them. This CDR3 has 14 residues. Germline CDR1 DFQATT, CDR2 SNEGSKA (reference sequence). CDR3 bases: TGCAGTGCCCGGCGCGGGGCTGGCAATCAGCCCCAGCATTTT. It is translated as CSARRGAGNQPQHF.